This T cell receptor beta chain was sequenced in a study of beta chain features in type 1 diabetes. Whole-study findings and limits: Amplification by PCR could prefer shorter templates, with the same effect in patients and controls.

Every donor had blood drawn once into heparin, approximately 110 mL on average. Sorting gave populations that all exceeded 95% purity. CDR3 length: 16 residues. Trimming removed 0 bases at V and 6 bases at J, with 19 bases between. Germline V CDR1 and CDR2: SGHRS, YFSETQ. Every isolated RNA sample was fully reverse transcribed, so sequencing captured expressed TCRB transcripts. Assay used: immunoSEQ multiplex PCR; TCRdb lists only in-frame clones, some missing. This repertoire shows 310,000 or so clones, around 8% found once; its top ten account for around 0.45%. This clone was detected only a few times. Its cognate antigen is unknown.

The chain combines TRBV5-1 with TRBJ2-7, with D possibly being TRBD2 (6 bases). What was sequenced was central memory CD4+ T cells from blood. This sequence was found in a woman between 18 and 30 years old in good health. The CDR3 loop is CASSLGMAPGVGEQYF. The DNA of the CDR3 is TGCGCCAGCAGCTTGGGAATGGCTCCGGGGGTTGGCGAGCAGTACTTC.